The 20 T cell receptor beta chains below come from one sample, sequenced in a study of T cell responses to AZD1222 COVID-19 vaccine. Produced via immunoSEQ multiplex PCR; TCRdb's table is partial and in-frame only. The sample lists about 140,000 clones, approximately 90% occurring once. This specimen consisted of peripheral blood, obtained on day 0 of AZD1222 vaccination. The receptors here all came from an adult in good health.

The chain carries TRBV10-2 and TRBJ2-1, with 7 bases lining up with TRBD1. After removal of 2 bases from V and 6 bases from J, the junction contained 1 base not matched to a gene. This CDR3 is 13 amino acids long. Germline V CDR1 and CDR2: WSHSY, SAAADI. CDR3: CASSEGDSNEQFF. CDR3 bases: TGCGCCAGCAGTGAGGGGGACAGCAATGAGCAGTTCTTC.

This chain connects TRBV5-6 to TRBJ2-3; D remains unclear. Germline V gene lookup returns CDR1 SGHDT and CDR2 YYEEEE. The CDR3 loop spans 15 amino acids. Trimming stripped 2 bases from V and 0 bases from J, with 10 bases between. The CDR3 DNA sequence: TGTGCCAGCAGCTTTGGAGCGATTAGCACAGATACGCAGTATTTT. Translation gives CASSFGAISTDTQYF.

This clone was counted a few times. The CDR3, as DNA: TGTGCCAGCAGCCCCTTTGCCGCGGGAGTCAGGGGAGAGCAGTACTTC. Protein: CASSPFAAGVRGEQYF. The chain combines TRBV11-3 with TRBJ2-7; maybe TRBD2 (7 bases). In germline, CDR1 is SGHNT, CDR2 YENEEA. V lost 5 bases and J 7 bases, leaving 24 bases between the germline ends. The CDR3 totals 16 residues. Based on the CDR3 plus reference TRBV11-3 and TRBJ2-7, the full variable domain is EAGVVQSPRYKIIEKKQPVAFWCNPISGHNTLYWYLQNLGQGPELLIRYENEEAVDDSQLPKDRFSAERLKGVDSTLKIQPAELGDSAVYLCASSPFAAGVRGEQYFGPGTRLTVT.

CDR3: CASSRASSGTGLHEQYF. For the CDR3, the DNA is TGTGCCAGCAGCCGAGCCTCAAGCGGGACGGGTCTCCACGAGCAGTACTTC. This sequence joins TRBV7-9 and TRBJ2-7, with 7 bases aligning to TRBD2. CDR1 and CDR2 from the germline V gene are SEHNR and FQNEAQ (reference sequence). Trimming removed 5 bases from V and 5 bases from J; junction bases left unmatched: 18. This CDR3 contains 17 residues. The variable domain in full, with the rest retrieved from reference TRBV7-9 and TRBJ2-7, is DTGVSQNPRHKITKRGQNVTFRCDPISEHNRLYWYRQTLGQGPEFLTYFQNEAQLEKSRLLSDRFSAERPKGSFSTLEIQRTEQGDSAMYLCASSRASSGTGLHEQYFGPGTRLTVT.

This chain joins TRBV14 and TRBJ2-1; perhaps TRBD1 as D (6 bases). The ends were cut back, 3 bases at V and 4 bases at J, with 13 bases in the middle. Germline V lookup: CDR1 SGHDN, CDR2 FVKESK. The CDR3 spans 15 residues. In DNA, the CDR3 is TGTGCCAGCAGCCATTTCAGGGGACCATACAATGAGCAGTTCTTC. Translated, it gives CASSHFRGPYNEQFF.

The rearrangement joins TRBV9 to TRBJ2-3; TRBD1 might be the D (5 bases). The CDR3 totals 12 residues. Germline CDR1 and CDR2: SGDLS and YYNGEE. V dropped 5 bases and J dropped 4 bases, with 8 bases sitting between them. The CDR3 nucleotides are TGTGCCAGCAGTCGACAGTCAGATACGCAGTATTTT. Amino acid sequence: CASSRQSDTQYF.

This chain uses TRBV9 with TRBJ2-1; D is possibly TRBD1 or TRBD2 (5 bases each). Per the germline V gene, CDR1 is SGDLS and CDR2 is YYNGEE. The CDR3 is 16 residues long. Trimming shortened V by 3 bases and J by 7 bases, and 20 bases separated the two germline ends. The CDR3 nucleotides are TGTGCCAGCAGCGCGGTACGGGGCTACCCGGGGAATGAGCAGTTCTTC. It is translated as CASSAVRGYPGNEQFF.

CDR3 sequence reads: CATSSARRYEQYF. CDR3 in DNA: TGTGCCACCAGCAGCGCCCGACGGTACGAGCAGTACTTC. The J gene is TRBJ2-7, the V gene TRBV15; D is uncertain. The CDR3 is 13 amino acids. Germline CDR1 reads LNHNV; CDR2 reads YYDKDF (reference sequence). V gave up 3 bases and J gave up 4 bases, with 10 bases separating them.

The chain combines TRBV12-3 or TRBV12-4 with TRBJ2-6, with D unresolved. This CDR3 spans 13 amino acids. Deletions cut 3 bases from V and 5 bases from J, with 5 bases between. The CDR3 DNA follows: TGTGCCAGCAGTTTCGGCTGGGCCAACGTCCTGACTTTC. It encodes CASSFGWANVLTF.

This chain connects TRBV7-9 to TRBJ1-4; 8 bases match TRBD1. Germline CDR1 reads SEHNR; CDR2 reads FQNEAQ (reference sequence). J was trimmed by 7 bases and V by 5 bases; bases with no gene match: 6. CDR3 size: 14 residues. CDR3 sequence reads: CASSPRQGSEKLFF. The CDR3 DNA reads as TGTGCCAGCAGCCCAAGACAGGGGAGTGAAAAACTGTTTTTT.

The chain combines TRBV5-4 with TRBJ2-5; D is uncertain. Germline V lookup: CDR1 SGHNT, CDR2 YYREEE (reference sequence). This CDR3 spans 13 amino acids. Trimming removed 3 bases from V and 2 bases from J, with 8 bases in between. In nucleotides, the CDR3 is TGTGCCAGCAGCTACACAGAGCAAGAGACCCAGTACTTC. Encoded protein: CASSYTEQETQYF.

The gene calls are TRBV12-3 or TRBV12-4 and TRBJ2-5; tentative D call: TRBD1 (5 bases). The CDR3 is made up of 12 amino acids. V gave up 10 bases and J gave up 1 base, with 10 bases separating them. DNA of the CDR3: TGTGCCACCGCAGGGCTCCAAGAGACCCAGTACTTC. Its translation is CATAGLQETQYF.

The rearrangement joins TRBV18 to TRBJ1-2; weak D call: TRBD1 (6 bases). This CDR3 has 17 residues. Germline CDR1 and CDR2: KGHSH and LQKENI. Trimming took 0 bases from V and 8 from J, leaving 22 bases between them. Here the CDR3 reads CASSPPGATRGASGYTF. CDR3 DNA sequence: TGTGCCAGCTCACCACCGGGAGCGACGAGGGGGGCGAGCGGCTACACCTTC.

The J gene is TRBJ1-2, the V gene TRBV6-1; 7 bases are a match to TRBD1. Looked up from germline, CDR1 is MNHNS and CDR2 is SASEGT. Trimming took 4 bases from V and 1 from J; bases not matched to a gene: 3. The CDR3 runs 14 residues. CDR3: CASSGRGGNYGYTF. The DNA for the CDR3 is TGTGCCAGCAGTGGCAGGGGGGGTAACTATGGCTACACCTTC.

The chain links TRBV15 to TRBJ2-7; D ambiguous. The CDR3 has 13 amino acids. Germline CDR1 LNHNV, CDR2 YYDKDF (reference sequence). Trimming removed 8 bases at V and 2 bases at J, with 13 bases between. The CDR3 loop is CATGPPEAYEQYF. CDR3 DNA: TGTGCCACCGGGCCCCCTGAGGCCTACGAGCAGTACTTC.

CDR3 DNA: TGTGCCAGCAGCCCCCCATTCGGACAGGGGAACACTGAAGCTTTCTTT. Its protein is CASSPPFGQGNTEAFF. The chain joins TRBV5-4 to TRBJ1-1; 8 bases are a match to TRBD1. CDR3 length: 16 residues. With V trimmed by 4 bases and J by 1 base, 9 bases remained unmatched. The germline gives CDR1 SGHNT, CDR2 YYREEE (reference sequence).

The rearrangement links TRBV29-1 to TRBJ1-5; a possible D gene is TRBD1 (6 bases). Germline lookup yields CDR1 SQVTM and CDR2 ANQGSEA. The V end lost 4 bases, the J end lost 6 bases, and 10 bases lay between the germline ends. The CDR3 loop spans 12 amino acids. CDR3 coding DNA: TGCAGCGTTGGGGGGGGCTCTCAGCCCCAGCATTTT. It yields the protein CSVGGGSQPQHF.

V is TRBV27 and J is TRBJ1-2, with 9 bases identical to TRBD1. Trimming took 4 bases from V and 6 from J; bases not matched to a gene: 12. The CDR3 totals 16 residues. Germline loops: CDR1 MNHEY, CDR2 SMNVEV (reference sequence). CDR3 sequence (DNA): TGTGCCAGCAGTTCGAGACACTCCGGACAGGGGAATGGCTACACCTTC. It encodes CASSSRHSGQGNGYTF.

The chain carries TRBV3-1 (or the pseudogene TRBV3-2) and TRBJ2-3; D not certain. CDR3 length equals 17 residues. With 0 bases removed from V and 1 base from J, the gap between germline ends came to 14 bases. Per germline, CDR1 LGHDT and CDR2 YNNKEL (reference sequence). CDR3 in amino acids: CASSQDRPGWGTDTQYF. For the CDR3, the DNA is TGTGCCAGCAGCCAAGATCGGCCTGGATGGGGCACAGATACGCAGTATTTT.

This clone has just one count. The chain recombines TRBV2 with TRBJ2-7, with 7 nucleotides matching TRBD2. Trimming at V came to 2 bases and at J to 4 bases, leaving 5 bases not matched to a gene. The CDR3 consists of 14 residues. Germline CDR1 is SNHLY and CDR2 is FYNNEI. The CDR3 here is CASSEQRGFYEQYF. In nucleotides, the CDR3 is TGTGCCAGCAGTGAACAGCGGGGCTTTTACGAGCAGTACTTC. The variable domain in full, completed from reference TRBV2 and TRBJ2-7, reads EPEVTQTPSHQVTQMGQEVILRCVPISNHLYFYWYRQILGQKVEFLVSFYNNEISEKSEIFDDQFSVERPDGSNFTLKIRSTKLEDSAMYFCASSEQRGFYEQYFGPGTRLTVT.